This is a list of T cell receptor beta chains from one sample in a study of T cell repertoires in cytomegalovirus infection. TCRdb recomputed calls from the reads with MiXCR, one row per CDR3 protein. The sample carries fewer than 900,000 distinct CDR3 sequences, roughly 28% recorded once. Which antigens these TCRs recognize remains unknown. Source: cultured CD8+ T cells from PBMCs, taken from culture after CMV antigen stimulation. These receptor sequences come from a human donor in good health (CMV status not recorded). Some clones in this sample may be carry-over from other donors' samples. Each CDR3 is given with its conserved first and last residue. Fields, in order: CDR3 length, V gene, clone size, D gene, CDR3 protein. A D gene is named only where the DNA matches it firmly. The size entry is marked missing in some rows and otherwise reads once, few, many or a size class.

CDR3 length: 14; V gene: TRBV27; clone size: NA; D gene: TRBD1; CDR3 protein: CASSAGTGAYGYTF
CDR3 length: 15; V gene: TRBV7-2; clone size: NA; D gene: TRBD1; CDR3 protein: CASSLNRGILNIQYF
CDR3 length: 18; V gene: TRBV6-2/TRBV6-3; clone size: NA; D gene: TRBD1; CDR3 protein: CASSWPSGDRETSDTQYF
CDR3 length: 17; V gene: TRBV24-1; clone size: NA; D gene: NA; CDR3 protein: CATSDSDGTTTNEKLFF
CDR3 length: 18; V gene: TRBV24-1; clone size: NA; D gene: TRBD2; CDR3 protein: CATSDSRTTRGVYTEQFF
CDR3 length: 17; V gene: TRBV12-5; clone size: NA; D gene: TRBD1; CDR3 protein: CASGFGTDRAFVQPQHF
CDR3 length: 17; V gene: TRBV12-3/TRBV12-4; clone size: few; D gene: TRBD1; CDR3 protein: CASSWTGSVTSGRELFF
CDR3 length: 21; V gene: TRBV5-6; clone size: few; D gene: TRBD1; CDR3 protein: CASSLRGFGDRSLSSYNEQFF
CDR3 length: 16; V gene: TRBV7-9; clone size: few; D gene: TRBD1; CDR3 protein: CASSHGDRGRVYEQYF
CDR3 length: 13; V gene: TRBV12-3/TRBV12-4; clone size: few; D gene: NA; CDR3 protein: CASRKTEFQPQHF
CDR3 length: 14; V gene: TRBV20-1; clone size: few; D gene: TRBD1; CDR3 protein: CSAVDRENTGELFF
CDR3 length: 15; V gene: TRBV6-6; clone size: NA; D gene: NA; CDR3 protein: CASSYSAGVGETQYF
CDR3 length: 15; V gene: TRBV6-2/TRBV6-3; clone size: few; D gene: NA; CDR3 protein: CASSSDADHVGEQFF
CDR3 length: 17; V gene: TRBV7-8; clone size: NA; D gene: NA; CDR3 protein: CASSPEGGGLRTGELFF
CDR3 length: 14; V gene: TRBV15; clone size: NA; D gene: TRBD1; CDR3 protein: CATSRAHRGDAPFF
CDR3 length: 14; V gene: TRBV29-1; clone size: NA; D gene: TRBD1; CDR3 protein: CSVYGWQGEDTQYF
CDR3 length: 15; V gene: TRBV6-1; clone size: many; D gene: TRBD1; CDR3 protein: CASSDPTGHNQPQHF
CDR3 length: 16; V gene: TRBV4-2; clone size: once; D gene: NA; CDR3 protein: CASSQEYGTLNSPLHF
CDR3 length: 14; V gene: TRBV12-3/TRBV12-4; clone size: NA; D gene: TRBD2; CDR3 protein: CASSSSGPGGEQFF
CDR3 length: 15; V gene: TRBV28; clone size: NA; D gene: TRBD1; CDR3 protein: CASSSRDRGDQPQHF
CDR3 length: 18; V gene: TRBV7-9; clone size: few; D gene: NA; CDR3 protein: CASSSSTDPGGWNTEAFF
CDR3 length: 16; V gene: TRBV4-2; clone size: few; D gene: TRBD1; CDR3 protein: CASSQRTGDSNQPQHF
CDR3 length: 16; V gene: TRBV4-1; clone size: few; D gene: NA; CDR3 protein: CASSQVLKAHTDTQYF
CDR3 length: 16; V gene: TRBV4-3; clone size: NA; D gene: TRBD1; CDR3 protein: CASSQDGTDPYNEQFF
CDR3 length: 15; V gene: TRBV19; clone size: few; D gene: TRBD1; CDR3 protein: CASSVLTGAYTEAFF
CDR3 length: 14; V gene: TRBV7-9; clone size: few; D gene: NA; CDR3 protein: CASSFPGNNQPQHF
CDR3 length: 13; V gene: TRBV12-5; clone size: few; D gene: TRBD1; CDR3 protein: CASVSPGGYGYTF
CDR3 length: 13; V gene: TRBV10-1; clone size: few; D gene: NA; CDR3 protein: CASSERQSYGYTF
CDR3 length: 17; V gene: TRBV10-2; clone size: NA; D gene: TRBD1; CDR3 protein: CASSEYVRGLYNQPQHF
CDR3 length: 15; V gene: TRBV12-3/TRBV12-4; clone size: NA; D gene: NA; CDR3 protein: CASSLGSEVIYGYTF
CDR3 length: 10; V gene: TRBV7-4; clone size: few; D gene: NA; CDR3 protein: CASRSQPQHF
CDR3 length: 14; V gene: TRBV7-4; clone size: many; D gene: TRBD1; CDR3 protein: CASSLVGQKETQYF
CDR3 length: 10; V gene: TRBV6-1; clone size: few; D gene: NA; CDR3 protein: CASLGAEAFF
CDR3 length: 19; V gene: TRBV6-1; clone size: NA; D gene: TRBD1; CDR3 protein: CASPKVAVGQGRFNTEAFF
CDR3 length: 14; V gene: TRBV6-5; clone size: few; D gene: TRBD1; CDR3 protein: CASTPRGANTEAFF
CDR3 length: 12; V gene: TRBV5-4; clone size: NA; D gene: NA; CDR3 protein: CASGPNYNEQFF
CDR3 length: 15; V gene: TRBV2; clone size: NA; D gene: NA; CDR3 protein: CASSEWISNADTQYF